A single TCR beta chain is shown here with its context. The V end was cut by 0 bases, the J end by 4 bases, with 15 bases between. From germline, CDR1 is LGHNA and CDR2 YSLEER. There are 16 residues in the CDR3. The data originate from a study of blood T cells in healthy people across ages. Primed by a sample-barcoded 5' primer and a J-beta primer mix, a second PCR proceeded for 7 to 11 cycles. TCRdb ran MiXCR on the 5' RACE reads and lists one entry per CDR3 protein. The sample shows about 510,000 distinct CDR3 sequences, about 27% of them seen only once. These data were likewise used in another study, on T cells of mothers and their children.

The gene calls are TRBV4-3 and TRBJ1-2; D might be TRBD1 (6 bases). The material sequenced was blood. This clonotype was obtained from a boy between 2 and 10 years old in good health. CDR3 residues: CASSQDATGAFYGYTF. The DNA of the CDR3 is TGCGCCAGCAGCCAAGATGCGACAGGAGCTTTCTATGGCTACACCTTC.